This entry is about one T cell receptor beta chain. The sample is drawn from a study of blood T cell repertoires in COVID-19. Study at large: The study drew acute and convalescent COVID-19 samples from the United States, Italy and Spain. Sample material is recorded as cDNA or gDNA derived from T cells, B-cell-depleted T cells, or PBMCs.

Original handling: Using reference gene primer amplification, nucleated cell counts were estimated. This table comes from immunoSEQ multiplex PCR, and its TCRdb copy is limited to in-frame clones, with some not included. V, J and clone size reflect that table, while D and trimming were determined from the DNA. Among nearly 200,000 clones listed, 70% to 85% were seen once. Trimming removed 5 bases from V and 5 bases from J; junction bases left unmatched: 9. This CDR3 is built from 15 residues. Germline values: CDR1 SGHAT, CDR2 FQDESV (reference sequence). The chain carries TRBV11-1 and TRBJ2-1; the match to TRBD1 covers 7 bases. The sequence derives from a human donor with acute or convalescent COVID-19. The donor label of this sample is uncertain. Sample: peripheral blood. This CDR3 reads CASSTRQGGNNEQFF. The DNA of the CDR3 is TGTGCCAGCAGCACTCGACAGGGTGGGAACAATGAGCAGTTCTTC.